The entry below describes one TCR beta chain. Its cognate antigen is unknown. This sample is part of a study of vaccination and CD4 T cells after COVID-19. General study points: Median SARS-CoV-2-reactive clonotype numbers rose nonsignificantly, roughly 20 to 38.

Cultured CD4+ T cell DNA was sequenced using the Oncomine TCR Beta short-read assay. The genomic DNA was obtained from cultured CD4+ T cells by extraction with the QIAamp micro DNA kit. A single record per CDR3 protein comes from TCRdb applying MiXCR to the PCR reads. The profile shows about 20,000 distinct CDR3 sequences, 45% to 70% of them singletons. Treatment given: roughly nine-day PBMC culture with coronavirus spike peptide pools or control peptides (ViraFEST assay). V was pared by 6 bases and J by 10 bases, with 13 bases between. Germline CDR1 is MNHEY and CDR2 is SVGEGT. The CDR3 consists of 12 residues.

The sequenced sample consisted of CD4+ T cells from blood, cultured in vitro. The clonotype originates from a human donor who had recovered from COVID-19. V is TRBV6-2 or TRBV6-3 and J is TRBJ2-1; D not certain. CDR3 sequence: CASRGTHREQFF. In nucleotides, the CDR3 is TGTGCCAGCAGAGGTACCCATCGGGAGCAGTTCTTC.